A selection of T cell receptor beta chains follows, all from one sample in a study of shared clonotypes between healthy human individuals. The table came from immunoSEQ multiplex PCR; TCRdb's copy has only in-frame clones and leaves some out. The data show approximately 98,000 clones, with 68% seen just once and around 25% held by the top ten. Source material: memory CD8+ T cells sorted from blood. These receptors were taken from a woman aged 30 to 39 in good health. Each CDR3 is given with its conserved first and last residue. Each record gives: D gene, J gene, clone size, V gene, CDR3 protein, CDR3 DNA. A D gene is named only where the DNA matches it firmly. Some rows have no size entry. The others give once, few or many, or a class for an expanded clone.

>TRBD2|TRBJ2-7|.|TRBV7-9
CASGGTSGIELYEQYF
TGTGCCAGCGGAGGGACTAGCGGGATAGAACTCTACGAGCAGTACTTC
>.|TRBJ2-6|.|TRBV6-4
CASSDSSVSPGANVLTF
TGTGCCAGCAGTGACTCGAGTGTTTCTCCTGGGGCCAACGTCCTGACTTTC
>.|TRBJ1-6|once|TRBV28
CASSPPYSPLHF
TGTGCCAGCAGTCCACCATATTCACCCCTCCACTTT
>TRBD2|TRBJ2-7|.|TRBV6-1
CASSGDYDRGEQYF
TGTGCCAGCAGTGGGGACTACGATCGGGGCGAGCAGTACTTC
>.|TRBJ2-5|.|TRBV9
CASSVSGGPETQYF
TGTGCCAGCAGCGTCTCCGGGGGTCCAGAGACCCAGTACTTC
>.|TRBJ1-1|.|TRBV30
CAWRRVVRNTEAFF
TGTGCCTGGAGAAGGGTGGTGAGGAACACTGAAGCTTTCTTT
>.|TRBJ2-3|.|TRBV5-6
CASSLSAISTDTQYF
TGTGCCAGCAGCTTGTCGGCCATCAGCACAGATACGCAGTATTTT
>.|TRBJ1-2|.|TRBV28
CASSLALGSYGYTF
TGTGCCAGCAGTTTAGCTCTTGGCAGCTATGGCTACACCTTC
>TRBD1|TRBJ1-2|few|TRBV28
CASITGWDRGLGYGYTF
TGTGCCAGCATTACTGGGTGGGACAGGGGGCTAGGGTATGGCTACACCTTC
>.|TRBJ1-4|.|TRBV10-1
CASSDRAVEKLFF
TGCGCCAGCAGTGATAGGGCGGTTGAAAAACTGTTTTTT
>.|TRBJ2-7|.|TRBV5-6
CASSLVQANNEQYF
TGTGCCAGCAGCTTGGTTCAGGCCAACAACGAGCAGTACTTC
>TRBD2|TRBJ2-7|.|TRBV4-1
CASSQGSASGYEQYF
TGCGCCAGCAGCCAAGGTTCTGCTAGCGGGTACGAGCAGTACTTC
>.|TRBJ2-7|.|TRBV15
CATSRDRGSSYEQYF
TGTGCCACCAGCAGAGATCGAGGGAGCTCCTACGAGCAGTACTTC
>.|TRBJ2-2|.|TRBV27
CASSLYRPPGELFF
TGTGCCAGCAGTTTATATCGTCCGCCCGGGGAGCTGTTTTTT
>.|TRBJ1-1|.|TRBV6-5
CASRRPGQNTEAFF
TGTGCCAGCAGACGTCCGGGACAGAACACTGAAGCTTTCTTT
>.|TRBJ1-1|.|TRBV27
CASSSGLAVAEAFF
TGTGCCAGCAGTTCCGGGCTCGCGGTCGCTGAAGCTTTCTTT
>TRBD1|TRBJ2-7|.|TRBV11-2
CASSLEGTGFYEQYF
TGTGCCAGCAGCTTAGAGGGGACAGGTTTCTACGAGCAGTACTTC
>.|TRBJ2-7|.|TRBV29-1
CSVEVPDAYEQYF
TGCAGCGTTGAAGTTCCGGACGCCTACGAGCAGTACTTC
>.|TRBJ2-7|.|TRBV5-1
CASSLGLHSYEQYF
TGCGCCAGCAGCTTGGGACTACATTCCTACGAGCAGTACTTC
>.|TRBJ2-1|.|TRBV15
CATSRDRGRRIEQFF
TGTGCCACCAGCAGAGATAGGGGGAGAAGGATTGAGCAGTTCTTC
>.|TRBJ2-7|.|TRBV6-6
CASTEGRYEQYF
TGTGCCAGCACCGAAGGGAGGTACGAGCAGTACTTC
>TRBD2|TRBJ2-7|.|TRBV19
CASSLTSGLHYEQYF
TGTGCCAGTAGTTTAACTTCGGGACTACACTACGAGCAGTACTTC
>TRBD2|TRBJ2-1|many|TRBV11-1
CASSLGGGSRFF
TGTGCCAGCAGCTTAGGGGGCGGGAGTCGGTTCTTC
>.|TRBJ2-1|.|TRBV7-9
CASSLGPRRVLPYNEQFF
TGTGCCAGCAGCTTAGGTCCGCGTAGAGTCTTGCCTTACAATGAGCAGTTCTTC
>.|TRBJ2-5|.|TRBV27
CASSLYPGLGETQYF
TGTGCCAGCAGTTTATATCCAGGCTTAGGGGAGACCCAGTACTTC
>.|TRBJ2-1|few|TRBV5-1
CASSHNEDRPSYNEQFF
TGCGCCAGCAGCCACAATGAAGACAGGCCCTCCTACAATGAGCAGTTCTTC
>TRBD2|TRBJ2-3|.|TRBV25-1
CASVPLGSGTTDTQYF
TGTGCCAGCGTTCCGTTGGGTAGCGGGACCACAGATACGCAGTATTTT
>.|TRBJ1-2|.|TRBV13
CASRGDRTDFYGYTF
TGTGCCAGCAGGGGAGATCGGACCGACTTCTATGGCTACACCTTC
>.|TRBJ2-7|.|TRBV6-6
CASSPLLGRIYEQYF
TGTGCCAGCAGTCCACTCCTGGGCAGGATTTACGAGCAGTACTTC
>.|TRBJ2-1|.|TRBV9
CASSVGGRFNEQFF
TGTGCCAGCAGCGTAGGGGGGAGGTTCAATGAGCAGTTCTTC
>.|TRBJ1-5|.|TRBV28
CASTRLHKGNQPQHF
TGTGCCAGCACCCGACTCCACAAAGGCAATCAGCCCCAGCATTTT
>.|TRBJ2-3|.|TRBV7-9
CASSLPIQESTDTQYF
TGTGCCAGCAGCTTACCGATACAGGAGTCCACAGATACGCAGTATTTT
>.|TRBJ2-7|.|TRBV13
CASSFITGSSYEQYF
TGTGCCAGCAGCTTTATAACCGGGAGCTCCTACGAGCAGTACTTC
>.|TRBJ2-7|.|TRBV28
CASRFTGRYYEQYF
TGTGCCAGCAGATTCACGGGCAGGTACTACGAGCAGTACTTC
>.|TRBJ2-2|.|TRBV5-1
CASSLIGTTNTGELFF
TGCGCCAGCAGCCTGATCGGGACAACAAACACCGGGGAGCTGTTTTTT
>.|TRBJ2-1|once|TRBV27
CASSLFAGMSVNEQFF
TGTGCCAGCAGTTTATTTGCGGGGATGTCGGTAAATGAGCAGTTCTTC
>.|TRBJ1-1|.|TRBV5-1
CASSFLGGNTEAFF
TGCGCCAGCAGCTTTTTGGGGGGGAACACTGAAGCTTTCTTT
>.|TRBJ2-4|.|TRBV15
CATSSRDAAAKNIQYF
TGTGCCACCAGCTCCCGGGACGCGGCAGCCAAAAACATTCAGTACTTC
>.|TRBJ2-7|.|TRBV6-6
CASSYGVSGYEQYF
TGTGCCAGCAGTTACGGGGTTAGCGGCTACGAGCAGTACTTC
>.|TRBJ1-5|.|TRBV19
CASNPREVLNQPQHF
TGTGCCAGCAACCCGAGAGAAGTACTCAATCAGCCCCAGCATTTT